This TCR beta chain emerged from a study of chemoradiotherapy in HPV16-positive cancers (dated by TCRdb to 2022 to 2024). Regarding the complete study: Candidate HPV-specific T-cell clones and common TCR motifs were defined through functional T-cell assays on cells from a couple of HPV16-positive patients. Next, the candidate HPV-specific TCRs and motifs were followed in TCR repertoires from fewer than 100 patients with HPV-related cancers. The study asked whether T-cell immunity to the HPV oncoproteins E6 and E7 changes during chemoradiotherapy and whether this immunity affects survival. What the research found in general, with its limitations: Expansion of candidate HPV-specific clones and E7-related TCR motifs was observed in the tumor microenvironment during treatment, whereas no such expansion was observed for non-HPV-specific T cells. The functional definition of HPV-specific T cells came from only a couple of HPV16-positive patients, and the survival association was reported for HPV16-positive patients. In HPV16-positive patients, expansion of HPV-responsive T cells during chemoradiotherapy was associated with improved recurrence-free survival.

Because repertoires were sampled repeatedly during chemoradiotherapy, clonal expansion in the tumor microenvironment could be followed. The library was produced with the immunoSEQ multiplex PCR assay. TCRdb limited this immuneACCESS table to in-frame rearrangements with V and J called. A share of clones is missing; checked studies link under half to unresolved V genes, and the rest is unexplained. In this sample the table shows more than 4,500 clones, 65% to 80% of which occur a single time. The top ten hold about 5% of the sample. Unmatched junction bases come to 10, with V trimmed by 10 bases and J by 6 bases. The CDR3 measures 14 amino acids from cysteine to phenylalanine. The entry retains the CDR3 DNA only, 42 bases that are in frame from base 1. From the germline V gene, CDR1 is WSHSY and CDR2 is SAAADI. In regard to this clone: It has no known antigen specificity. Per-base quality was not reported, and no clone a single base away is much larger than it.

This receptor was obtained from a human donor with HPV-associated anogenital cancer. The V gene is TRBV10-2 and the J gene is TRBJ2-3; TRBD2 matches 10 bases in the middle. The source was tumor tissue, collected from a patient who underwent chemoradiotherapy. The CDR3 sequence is CATRSGTSVDTQYF. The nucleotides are TGCGCCACCAGGTCGGGGACTAGCGTGGATACGCAGTATTTT.